This entry lists 26 T cell receptor beta chains sequenced from one sample in a study of T-cell memory formation after mild COVID-19. TCRdb reanalysed the 5' RACE reads using MiXCR and keeps one entry per CDR3 protein. The sample yields a few hundred thousand distinct CDR3 sequences, roughly a fifth seen once. Material: PBMCs or a T cell subset sorted from them (not recorded which). The receptors shown here come from a man between 18 and 29 years old who had mild COVID-19 (a few samples of this study predate the infection). Cell type and time point are not known.

This clonotype was counted a few times. V is TRBV6-6 and J is TRBJ1-6; 7 bases map to TRBD1. The CDR3 spans 13 residues. V shed 6 bases, J shed 10 bases, and the junction held 6 bases outside the gene matches. In germline, CDR1 is MNHNY, CDR2 SVGAGI (reference sequence). The CDR3 protein is CASSPTGISPLHF. CDR3 nucleotide sequence: TGTGCCAGCAGCCCGACAGGGATATCACCCCTCCACTTT.

DNA of the CDR3: TGTGCCAGCGGAGCAGGGGTTACCAATGAGCAGTTCTTC. Translating it yields CASGAGVTNEQFF. This sequence joins TRBV6-2 or TRBV6-3 and TRBJ2-1, with TRBD1 as a possible D gene (6 bases). This CDR3 is built from 13 residues. CDR1 and CDR2 from the germline V gene are MNHEY and SVGEGT. V dropped 8 bases and J dropped 6 bases, with 14 bases sitting between them.

This clonotype was picked up a small number of times. This chain links TRBV30 with TRBJ1-2, with TRBD1 identical over 8 bases. V dropped 2 bases and J dropped 3; count of bases not matched to a gene: 5. The germline V gene has CDR1 GTSNPN and CDR2 SVGIG (reference sequence). The CDR3 is made up of 14 amino acids. This CDR3 is CAWSRDRPHYGYTF. CDR3 nucleotide sequence: TGTGCCTGGAGTCGGGACAGGCCCCACTATGGCTACACCTTC.

CDR3 in DNA: TGTGCCATCAGCCTTAGCGGGGGAACCTACGAGCAGTACGTC. This translates into CAISLSGGTYEQYV. The chain recombines TRBV10-3 with TRBJ2-7; 9 bases match TRBD2. The CDR3 extends over 14 amino acids. The V segment lost 6 bases and the J segment 2 bases; nucleotides outside the gene matches: 5. Looked up from germline, CDR1 is ENHRY and CDR2 is SYGVKD.

This clonotype came up a few times. The chain combines TRBV21-1 with TRBJ2-7; the D call of TRBD1 is as the table states it, not checked on the DNA. TRBV21-1 is an annotated pseudogene. This CDR3 is 13 amino acids long. CDR3 DNA sequence: TGTGCCAGCGGAAGGGACAGGGGCTACGAGCAGTACGTC. Translated: CASGRDRGYEQYV.

J is TRBJ2-3 and V is TRBV20-1; maybe TRBD2 (5 bases). The germline V gene has CDR1 DFQATT and CDR2 SNEGSKA (reference sequence). The CDR3 is made up of 15 amino acids. Trimming pared 6 bases from V and 0 bases from J, leaving 16 bases between. CDR3 bases: TGCAGTGCCGCATTACCGGGGTCTAGCACAGATACGCAGTATTTT. Its translation is CSAALPGSSTDTQYF.

This clonotype appeared a few times. V and J are TRBV7-2 and TRBJ1-6; 9 positions agree with TRBD1. CDR3 length: 13 amino acids. Germline V gene lookup returns CDR1 SGHTA and CDR2 FQGNSA. The V segment lost 11 bases and the J segment 7 bases; nucleotides outside the gene matches: 6. CDR3 sequence: CAGRTGENSPLHF. The CDR3 coding sequence is TGTGCCGGACGGACAGGGGAAAATTCACCCCTCCACTTT.

This clonotype was recorded a few times. The gene calls are TRBV20-1 and TRBJ2-5, with D perhaps matching TRBD1 or TRBD2 (5 bases each). The V end was cut by 3 bases, the J end by 5 bases, with 19 bases between. CDR1 and CDR2 from the germline V gene are DFQATT and SNEGSKA (reference sequence). CDR3 size: 15 residues. CDR3 sequence reads: CSASIWDAPGETQYF. The CDR3 nucleotides are TGCAGTGCTAGTATTTGGGACGCCCCAGGGGAGACCCAGTACTTC.

The J gene is TRBJ2-1, the V gene TRBV18, with a possible D match to TRBD1 (5 bases). V gave up 4 bases and J gave up 4 bases, with 11 bases separating them. Germline V CDR1 and CDR2: KGHSH, LQKENI. The CDR3 covers 14 residues. CDR3 in amino acids: CASSRSDSYNEQFF. In nucleotides, the CDR3 is TGTGCCAGCTCACGGAGTGACAGTTACAATGAGCAGTTCTTC.

This clonotype showed up just a few times. The CDR3 sequence is CASSRLETQYF. In DNA, the CDR3 is TGTGCCAGCAGCCGTTTGGAGACCCAGTACTTC. This chain joins TRBV11-2 and TRBJ2-5; D ambiguous. The CDR3 contains 11 residues. The V end was cut by 5 bases, the J end by 5 bases, with 6 bases between. Germline CDR1 reads SGHAT; CDR2 reads FQNNGV.

J is TRBJ2-1 and V is TRBV5-6; TRBD1 matches 8 bases. CDR3 length: 15 residues. Germline V gene data show CDR1 as SGHDT and CDR2 as YYEEEE. V was clipped by 0 bases and J by 6 bases; unmatched bases: 5. This CDR3 reads CASSLETGETNEQFF. CDR3 nucleotides: TGTGCCAGCAGCTTGGAGACAGGGGAAACCAATGAGCAGTTCTTC.

This clonotype appeared a few times. The chain is built from TRBV5-1 and TRBJ2-1; D might be TRBD1 (5 bases). CDR1 is SGHRS and CDR2 is YFSETQ in the germline V gene. The CDR3 consists of 15 residues. Trimming removed 2 bases at V and 0 bases at J, with 9 bases between. The chain's CDR3 is CASSFDRLSYNEQFF. The CDR3 coding sequence is TGCGCCAGCAGCTTCGACAGACTCTCCTACAATGAGCAGTTCTTC.

This clonotype showed up just a few times. V gene TRBV11-1 combines with J gene TRBJ1-2; D gene unclear. Germline-derived CDR1 and CDR2 are SGHAT and FQDESV (reference sequence). The CDR3 spans 13 residues. The ends were cut back, 3 bases at V and 0 bases at J, with 5 bases in the middle. The CDR3 nucleotides are TGTGCCAGCAGCTTCACAACTAACTATGGCTACACCTTC. Translation gives CASSFTTNYGYTF.

This clonotype has a handful of counts. The chain has TRBV5-5 and TRBJ1-1; D gene ambiguous. Between the trimmed V and J ends, which lost 0 bases and 7 bases, there was a span of 16 bases. Germline CDR1 SGHKS, CDR2 YYEKEE (reference sequence). The CDR3 is made up of 15 amino acids. The CDR3 here is CASSLVASYGIEAFF. The CDR3 bases are TGTGCCAGCAGCTTGGTGGCCTCTTACGGGATTGAAGCTTTCTTT. The full variable domain, its missing parts supplied by reference TRBV5-5 and TRBJ1-1, is DAGVTQSPTHLIKTRGQQVTLRCSPISGHKSVSWYQQVLGQGPQFIFQYYEKEERGRGNFPDRFSARQFPNYSSELNVNALLLGDSALYLCASSLVASYGIEAFFGQGTRLTVV.

This clonotype was recorded at least ten times. The chain is built from TRBV7-2 and TRBJ1-1; 9 bases map to TRBD1. Germline assignment: CDR1 SGHTA and CDR2 FQGNSA. The CDR3 is 14 residues long. Trimming took 5 bases from V and 7 from J; bases not matched to a gene: 8. Here the CDR3 reads CASSTRQGEVEAFF. In DNA, the CDR3 is TGTGCCAGCAGCACCAGACAGGGGGAGGTTGAAGCTTTCTTT.

The V and J genes are TRBV12-3 or TRBV12-4 and TRBJ1-2; tentative D call: TRBD1 (5 bases). Trimming stripped 2 bases from V and 8 bases from J, with 9 bases between. The CDR3 consists of 12 residues. CDR3 residues: CASSLQGVGYTF. The CDR3 DNA follows: TGTGCCAGCAGTTTACAGGGTGTCGGCTACACCTTC.

J is TRBJ2-1 and V is TRBV5-6; TRBD2 aligns across 9 bases. V was pared by 3 bases and J by 7 bases, with 5 bases of the junction left unmatched. CDR1 and CDR2 (germline): SGHDT, YYEEEE. This CDR3 spans 14 amino acids. The CDR3, as DNA: TGTGCCAGCAGCTCGGGACTAGCAGCGAATGAGCAGTTCTTC. As protein: CASSSGLAANEQFF.

V gene TRBV20-1 combines with J gene TRBJ2-5; 7 bases match TRBD2. Per germline, CDR1 DFQATT and CDR2 SNEGSKA (reference sequence). Unmatched junction bases numbered 5, after V lost 6 bases and J lost 1 base. The CDR3 contains 13 residues. As DNA, the CDR3 is TGCAGTGCCTCGGGAGGTCCCCAAGAGACCCAGTACTTC. This sequence encodes CSASGGPQETQYF.

The chain uses TRBV20-1 and TRBJ1-1, with 8 positions matching TRBD1. Germline lookup yields CDR1 DFQATT and CDR2 SNEGSKA (reference sequence). This CDR3 contains 14 residues. Trimming at V came to 4 bases and at J to 4 bases, leaving 8 bases not matched to a gene. As DNA, the CDR3 is TGCAGTGCTACTCCCGACAGGGGTAGCACTGAAGCTTTCTTT. Its protein is CSATPDRGSTEAFF.

The chain is built from TRBV7-9 and TRBJ2-3; TRBD2 matches at 11 bases. The CDR3 covers 17 residues. The V segment lost 3 bases and the J segment 3 bases; nucleotides outside the gene matches: 8. Germline V gene sequence: CDR1 SEHNR, CDR2 FQNEAQ (reference sequence). The CDR3 loop is CASSFGLAGGPTDTQYF. The CDR3 nucleotides are TGTGCCAGCAGCTTTGGGCTAGCGGGGGGCCCGACAGATACGCAGTATTTT.

The chain recombines TRBV24-1 with TRBJ2-1; 9 nucleotides line up with TRBD2. The CDR3 has 14 amino acids. With V trimmed by 5 bases and J by 6 bases, 4 bases remained unmatched. Per germline, CDR1 KGHDR and CDR2 SFDVKD. As DNA, the CDR3 is TGTGCCACCAGTGCCACGACTAGCGGCAATGAGCAGTTCTTC. Translation: CATSATTSGNEQFF.

This clonotype came up a few times. V is TRBV11-2 and J is TRBJ2-5; a weak D match, TRBD2 (5 bases). The ends were cut back, 2 bases at V and 2 bases at J, with 9 bases in the middle. Germline values: CDR1 SGHAT, CDR2 FQNNGV. The CDR3 sequence is 14 residues long. In DNA form, the CDR3 reads TGTGCCAGCAGCTTAAATCGGGGTCAAGAGACCCAGTACTTC. It specifies CASSLNRGQETQYF.

This clonotype has a handful of counts. The CDR3 spells CAISESRGAQETQYF. The DNA of the CDR3 is TGTGCCATCAGTGAGTCAAGAGGGGCGCAGGAGACCCAGTACTTC. The chain uses TRBV10-3 and TRBJ2-5, with D perhaps given as TRBD1 or TRBD2 (5 bases each). Trimming removed 0 bases from V and 5 bases from J, with 13 bases in between. Germline values: CDR1 ENHRY, CDR2 SYGVKD. The CDR3 runs 15 residues.

The chain employs TRBV28 and TRBJ1-1; no clear D. The CDR3 has 12 amino acids. Trimming pared 6 bases from V and 5 bases from J, leaving 10 bases between. Germline V gene lookup returns CDR1 MDHEN and CDR2 SYDVKM. As DNA, the CDR3 is TGTGCCAGCAGGCCCGTTGAAACTGAAGCTTTCTTT. Its protein is CASRPVETEAFF.

The chain uses TRBV12-3 or TRBV12-4 and TRBJ2-3, with 8 positions matching TRBD1. The CDR3 has 17 amino acids. The V segment lost 6 bases and the J segment 4 bases; nucleotides outside the gene matches: 15. This chain's CDR3 is CASRRVRGQGTADTQYF. Written as DNA, the CDR3 is TGTGCCAGCAGGAGAGTCCGAGGACAGGGTACCGCAGATACGCAGTATTTT.

This clonotype appeared a few times. The V call is TRBV15, the J call TRBJ2-1, with D maybe TRBD2 (6 bases). Trimming stripped 8 bases from V and 9 bases from J, with 14 bases between. CDR1 is LNHNV and CDR2 is YYDKDF in the germline V gene (reference sequence). The CDR3 is made up of 12 amino acids. The DNA of the CDR3 is TGTGCCACCCTTCTAGCGCGGGGTGAGCAGTTCTTC. Amino acid sequence: CATLLARGEQFF.